This TCR beta chain was found in a study of cytomegalovirus exposure and HLA in healthy donors. Study context: Of the donors genotyped, approximately 410 in all, around 77% fell in the Caucasian-associated ancestry cluster. Study-level results: Previous analysis showed most TCR beta V segments were productive about 90% or about 30% of the time.

On this clone: The antigen remains undetermined.

Both 60 Vbeta primers and 13 Jbeta primers went into the PCR. Authors' data handling: Roughly 12 million shared chains were among some 75 million unique TCR beta chains counted in a later analysis. TCRdb's table, derived via immunoSEQ multiplex PCR, lists solely in-frame clones and lacks some. The DNA was the basis for D and trimming; V, J and clone size are from that table. The sample includes roughly 100,000 clones, over 80% of them seen just once. The CDR3 extends over 13 amino acids. Looked up from germline, CDR1 is GTSNPN and CDR2 is SVGIG (reference sequence). The junction had 11 bases not matched to a gene; V was cut back by 8 bases and J by 7 bases.

The sequenced material came from PBMCs. The V gene is TRBV30, the J gene TRBJ2-1, with 7 bases aligning to TRBD1. This TCR came from a man between 18 and 29 years old in good health and CMV-seronegative. CDR3 DNA: TGTGCCGCCAGGGGGTCAGGGCTTAATGAGCAGTTCTTC. Residues: CAARGSGLNEQFF.